Listed here are 28 T cell receptor beta chains from one sample, sequenced in a study of T cells in Graves' hyperthyroidism and ophthalmopathy. From RNA transcripts, TCR beta CDR3 regions were amplified. An initial round of RT-PCR targeting the TCR CDR3 relied on the HTBI primer set. One entry per CDR3 protein results from TCRdb running MiXCR on the multiplex PCR reads. This repertoire shows about 590,000 distinct CDR3 sequences, 13% to 15% found once; its top ten account for 6.5% to 9%. The specimen was blood. The receptor source for this set is a woman under 30 with Graves' ophthalmopathy.

The rearrangement links TRBV14 to TRBJ2-7; 7 positions agree with TRBD1. V trimming: 3 bases; J trimming: 6 bases; junction bases outside the gene matches: 2. Germline V gives CDR1 SGHDN, CDR2 FVKESK. The CDR3 has 12 amino acids. The CDR3 DNA follows: TGTGCCAGCAGCCATTGGACAGGCGAGCAGTACTTC. Translating it yields CASSHWTGEQYF.

The chain joins TRBV28 to TRBJ2-5; TRBD2 aligns across 10 bases. J lost 0 bases, V lost 4 bases, and 8 bases had no gene match. CDR1 and CDR2 (germline): MDHEN, SYDVKM. This CDR3 is built from 17 residues. Written as DNA, the CDR3 is TGTGCCAGCAGTTACCCTGGACTAGCGGAAGACCAAGAGACCCAGTACTTC. Translation: CASSYPGLAEDQETQYF.

This clonotype was counted many times. This sequence joins TRBV7-2 and TRBJ1-2; 7 bases are a match to TRBD1. V gave up 5 bases and J gave up 8 bases; unmatched junction bases: 14. This CDR3 is 15 amino acids long. CDR1 is SGHTA and CDR2 is FQGNSA in the germline V gene. The chain's CDR3 is CASSQTYRGRRGYTF. The CDR3 bases are TGTGCCAGCAGCCAAACTTACAGGGGAAGGCGCGGCTACACCTTC.

This clonotype showed up just a few times. The rearrangement links TRBV7-2 to TRBJ1-4, with no clear D. Trimming removed 6 bases from V and 8 bases from J, with 13 bases in between. The CDR3 is 13 residues long. Germline CDR1 reads SGHTA; CDR2 reads FQGNSA. CDR3 DNA: TGTGCCAGCAGACGGCCCCCCGCGGAAAAACTGTTTTTT. The encoded protein is CASRRPPAEKLFF.

This clonotype has at least ten counts. The chain links TRBV20-1 to TRBJ2-5; 7 nucleotides align to TRBD2. This CDR3 comprises 15 residues. Looked up from germline, CDR1 is DFQATT and CDR2 is SNEGSKA (reference sequence). The V segment lost 2 bases and the J segment 1 base; nucleotides outside the gene matches: 7. The CDR3 here is CSARPYSSGQETQYF. In DNA, the CDR3 is TGCAGTGCTAGACCCTATTCTAGCGGCCAAGAGACCCAGTACTTC.

This clonotype was recorded a few times. This chain joins TRBV19 and TRBJ2-7, with a tentative D call TRBD1 (6 bases). The V gene lost 3 bases and the J gene lost 3 bases, with 15 bases spanning the gap. CDR1 is LNHDA and CDR2 is SQIVND in the germline V gene (reference sequence). CDR3 length equals 15 residues. The CDR3 bases are TGTGCCAGTAGTATGACCACGAACAGGGTCTACGAGCAGTACTTC. Its protein product is CASSMTTNRVYEQYF.

The chain is built from TRBV28 and TRBJ1-5, with a weak D call TRBD1 (5 bases). The CDR3 covers 14 residues. The germline gives CDR1 MDHEN, CDR2 SYDVKM. Trimming stripped 8 bases from V and 2 bases from J, with 13 bases between. CDR3 sequence reads: CASVLAGRNQPQHF. CDR3 in DNA: TGTGCCAGCGTGCTGGCGGGACGCAATCAGCCCCAGCATTTT.

This clonotype was counted many times. The gene calls are TRBV6-5 and TRBJ2-3; D gene ambiguous. Trimming cost V 0 bases and J 0 bases, with 10 bases left between them. The V gene's germline CDR1 is MNHEY and CDR2 SVGAGI. The CDR3 contains 16 residues. DNA for the CDR3: TGTGCCAGCAGTTACTCGTTCAGCGCTAGCACAGATACGCAGTATTTT. It codes for CASSYSFSASTDTQYF.

In this sample, this clonotype turned up a few times. The chain carries TRBV27 and TRBJ2-7, with 9 bases identical to TRBD1. CDR1 is MNHEY and CDR2 is SMNVEV in the germline V gene (reference sequence). The V and J ends lost 4 bases and 3 bases, in that order; junction bases with no gene match: 7. This CDR3 has 15 amino acids. The CDR3 loop is CASSSGTGLGYEQYF. As DNA, the CDR3 is TGTGCCAGCAGTTCCGGGACAGGGTTAGGCTACGAGCAGTACTTC.

This clonotype was observed many times. The chain links TRBV2 to TRBJ1-2; tentatively, D is TRBD1 (5 bases). The germline V gene encodes CDR1 SNHLY and CDR2 FYNNEI. This CDR3 is 13 amino acids long. V lost 7 bases to trimming and J lost 1 base, with 10 bases between them. CDR3 nucleotides: TGTGCCAGCAAGCAGACAGATAACTATGGCTACACCTTC. It encodes CASKQTDNYGYTF.

This clonotype was seen at least ten times. The rearrangement joins TRBV29-1 to TRBJ2-5, with TRBD1 matching 7 bases. Germline-derived CDR1 and CDR2 are SQVTM and ANQGSEA. Trimming at V came to 6 bases and at J to 1 base, leaving 5 bases not matched to a gene. CDR3 length: 13 residues. The CDR3 protein is CSVEGTAQETQYF. CDR3 bases: TGCAGCGTCGAGGGGACAGCCCAAGAGACCCAGTACTTC.

In its sample, this clonotype was seen a few times. The chain uses TRBV6-5 and TRBJ1-5; tentative D call: TRBD1 (5 bases). The V gene lost 2 bases and the J gene lost 0 bases, with 23 bases spanning the gap. CDR3 length equals 20 residues. Per the germline V gene, CDR1 is MNHEY and CDR2 is SVGAGI. The CDR3 nucleotides read TGTGCCAGCAGTTACCGACCCAGGGTCTCTGAACCCTATAGCAATCAGCCCCAGCATTTT. Protein product: CASSYRPRVSEPYSNQPQHF.

The V gene is TRBV10-3, the J gene TRBJ2-7; 13 nucleotides agree with TRBD2. The germline gives CDR1 ENHRY, CDR2 SYGVKD. Trimming took 5 bases from V and 2 from J; bases not matched to a gene: 3. The CDR3 is 15 amino acids. The CDR3 spells CAISTTSGRAYEQYF. As DNA, the CDR3 is TGTGCCATCAGTACCACTAGCGGGAGGGCCTACGAGCAGTACTTC.

In its sample, this clonotype was seen a few times. The chain carries TRBV5-6 and TRBJ1-1; no reliable D call. V was pared by 4 bases and J by 3 bases, with 16 bases between. Germline CDR1 and CDR2: SGHDT and YYEEEE. The CDR3 has 15 amino acids. Here the CDR3 reads CASSRSLTGDTEAFF. CDR3 nucleotide sequence: TGTGCCAGCAGCCGGAGTCTCACCGGGGACACTGAAGCTTTCTTT.

This clonotype showed up just a few times. The V call is TRBV7-8, the J call TRBJ1-3; a weak D match, TRBD1 (6 bases). Trimming took off 10 bases at V and 4 bases at J, with 17 bases between the two ends. In germline, CDR1 is SGHVS, CDR2 FQNEAQ. This CDR3 has 14 amino acids. DNA for the CDR3: TGTGCCACCAGAGCTGGGGGGACAGGAAACACCATATATTTT. Translation: CATRAGGTGNTIYF.

The rearrangement joins TRBV7-2 to TRBJ2-7; 9 positions match TRBD2. Trimming took 4 bases from V and 7 from J; bases not matched to a gene: 11. The CDR3 loop spans 15 amino acids. Germline lookup yields CDR1 SGHTA and CDR2 FQGNSA. The CDR3 DNA follows: TGTGCCAGCAGCTCCGGGGGCGGGAGGGCGGGGGAGCAGTACTTC. Its protein is CASSSGGGRAGEQYF.

This clonotype turned up a few times. The V call is TRBV30, the J call TRBJ1-1; a possible D gene is TRBD1 (6 bases). The CDR3 is 14 amino acids. Germline V gene lookup returns CDR1 GTSNPN and CDR2 SVGIG (reference sequence). V was pared by 2 bases and J by 0 bases, with 10 bases between. DNA of the CDR3: TGTGCCTGGAGTTGGGACAATTTGAACACTGAAGCTTTCTTT. Its protein product is CAWSWDNLNTEAFF.

In this sample, this clonotype turned up a few times. CDR3 region: CASSLGGQILYSPLHF. Here the CDR3 DNA reads TGTGCCAGCAGCTTGGGAGGACAAATACTTTATTCACCCCTCCACTTT. This chain joins TRBV5-5 and TRBJ1-6, with a weak D call TRBD1 (5 bases). The CDR3 is made up of 16 amino acids. Germline V gene data show CDR1 as SGHKS and CDR2 as YYEKEE (reference sequence). The V end lost 0 bases, the J end lost 8 bases, and 15 bases lay between the germline ends. Combining the CDR3 with reference TRBV5-5 and TRBJ1-6 gives the whole variable domain DAGVTQSPTHLIKTRGQQVTLRCSPISGHKSVSWYQQVLGQGPQFIFQYYEKEERGRGNFPDRFSARQFPNYSSELNVNALLLGDSALYLCASSLGGQILYSPLHFGNGTRLTVT.

This clonotype was counted many times. The J gene is TRBJ2-5, the V gene TRBV28; D is unclear. V was shortened by 2 bases and J by 5 bases, with 12 bases between the two germline ends. Looked up from germline, CDR1 is MDHEN and CDR2 is SYDVKM. This CDR3 is 14 amino acids long. For the CDR3, the DNA is TGTGCCAGCAGTTTACTTTTCTCCGCGGAGACCCAGTACTTC. Its protein product is CASSLLFSAETQYF.

In regard to this clonotype: Mismatch with germline at one junction end may stem from a read error. The rearrangement joins TRBV10-3 to TRBJ2-1; 8 positions agree with TRBD2. This CDR3 is 18 amino acids long. Germline V gene data show CDR1 as ENHRY and CDR2 as SYGVKD. Here the CDR3 DNA reads TGTGCCATAAGTGAGTCTCGGTGGGCGCCCGGGAGGGGAAATGAGCAGTTCTTC. Translated: CAISESRWAPGRGNEQFF.

The chain employs TRBV9 and TRBJ1-1; unclear D gene. Deletions cut 1 base from V and 0 bases from J, with 13 bases between. CDR1 is SGDLS, CDR2 YYNGEE, per germline. The CDR3 sequence is 16 residues long. The CDR3 protein is CASSVTPGRLNTEAFF. The CDR3 coding sequence is TGTGCCAGCAGCGTAACCCCCGGGCGGCTGAACACTGAAGCTTTCTTT. The variable domain in full, completed from reference TRBV9 and TRBJ1-1, reads DSGVTQTPKHLITATGQRVTLRCSPRSGDLSVYWYQQSLDQGLQFLIQYYNGEERAKGNILERFSAQQFPDLHSELNLSSLELGDSALYFCASSVTPGRLNTEAFFGQGTRLTVV.

This clonotype was seen many times. The chain couples TRBV11-3 to TRBJ2-1, with TRBD2 matching over 11 bases. Per the germline V gene, CDR1 is SGHNT and CDR2 is YENEEA. CDR3 length equals 16 residues. V lost 3 bases and J lost 4; bases outside the gene matches: 5. DNA of the CDR3: TGTGCCAGCAGCTTGGCACTAGCGGGAGTGTACAATGAGCAGTTCTTC. Translated, it gives CASSLALAGVYNEQFF.

This clonotype was seen many times. The chain links TRBV12-3 or TRBV12-4 to TRBJ2-3; D assignment may be TRBD1 or TRBD2 (5 bases each). V was trimmed by 5 bases and J by 0 bases, leaving 21 bases between them. This CDR3 is built from 18 residues. CDR3 amino acids: CASSLGTATFVSTDTQYF. The CDR3 DNA follows: TGTGCCAGCAGTCTCGGGACCGCTACCTTTGTGAGCACAGATACGCAGTATTTT.

This clonotype was counted only a few times. V usage is TRBV20-1 and J usage is TRBJ2-3, with 10 nucleotides matching TRBD2. Germline V CDR1 and CDR2: DFQATT, SNEGSKA (reference sequence). V shed 6 bases and J 3 bases; nucleotides not matched to a gene: 15. The CDR3 totals 17 residues. The CDR3 DNA is TGCAGTGCCGAAGGACTAGCGGCGGCGGGTTGGACAGATACGCAGTATTTT. Protein product: CSAEGLAAAGWTDTQYF.

This clonotype appeared many times. The chain has TRBV28 and TRBJ2-5, with 10 bases lining up with TRBD2. V lost 5 bases and J lost 5; bases outside the gene matches: 11. In germline, CDR1 is MDHEN, CDR2 SYDVKM. The CDR3 is 16 residues long. The CDR3 coding sequence is TGTGCCAGCAGTCCCCTGGGGAGCGGGAGGGCGGAGACCCAGTACTTC. This translates into CASSPLGSGRAETQYF.

This clonotype has at least ten counts. DNA of the CDR3: TGTGCCAGCTCACCCAGCTATGCAACTAATGAAAAACTGTTTTTT. Translation gives CASSPSYATNEKLFF. The chain joins TRBV18 to TRBJ1-4, with D unresolved. V dropped 3 bases and J dropped 0 bases, with 8 bases sitting between them. CDR1 KGHSH and CDR2 LQKENI come from the germline V gene. The CDR3 is 15 amino acids.

This chain connects TRBV30 to TRBJ2-2, with a weak D call TRBD2 (6 bases). The germline V gene has CDR1 GTSNPN and CDR2 SVGIG (reference sequence). This CDR3 region has 13 residues. V shed 2 bases and J shed 6 bases, with 10 bases lying between them. The CDR3 DNA follows: TGTGCCTGGAGTTGGGGGGTGGCCGGGGAGCTGTTTTTT. This codes for CAWSWGVAGELFF.

The rearrangement joins TRBV2 to TRBJ2-1, with 13 bases aligning to TRBD2. CDR3 length: 15 amino acids. The V and J ends lost 4 bases and 4 bases, in that order; junction bases with no gene match: 1. Germline lookup yields CDR1 SNHLY and CDR2 FYNNEI. The CDR3: CASSGGLAGYNEQFF. The CDR3 DNA reads as TGTGCCAGCAGTGGGGGACTAGCGGGGTACAATGAGCAGTTCTTC.